Included here is one TCR beta chain sequence, with context. Its cognate antigen is unknown. The table came from immunoSEQ multiplex PCR; TCRdb's copy has only in-frame clones and leaves some out. The data contain 70,000 or so clones, 78% of them seen just once; the ten biggest clones take up about 10%. Antigen-specific CD4+ T cells were first expanded with viral peptide pools by the ViraFEST assay and only then sequenced. The culture ran for 10 days, and then CD4+ T cells were isolated. None of these healthy vaccinees had been infected with SARS-CoV-2 before vaccination. IL-2 at 10 IU/ml and peptides at about 10 ug/ml were added to cultured PBMC, approximately 1.9 million per well. The sample originates from a study of vaccination effects on CD4 cells after COVID-19. Turning to the study itself: Of the BNT162b2 and mRNA-1273 vaccines, participants received two doses of one or the other. General study findings and limits: Vaccine-induced clones in healthy vaccinees cross-reacted with common cold coronaviruses in only 1 of 255 cases.

This CDR3 has 17 residues. Losses at the gene ends were 4 bases for V and 0 bases for J; bases not matched to a gene: 7. Germline V gene data show CDR1 as SEHNR and CDR2 as FQNEAQ (reference sequence). The genes are TRBV7-9 and TRBJ2-1; 9 bases map to TRBD1. The TCR originated in a human donor who received a COVID-19 vaccine. Material: CD4+ T cells from PBMCs cultured with SARS-CoV-2 spike peptides, obtained before COVID-19 vaccination. The CDR3 sequence is CASSSRTGASSYNEQFF. In DNA form, the CDR3 reads TGTGCCAGCAGCTCGAGGACAGGGGCAAGCTCCTACAATGAGCAGTTCTTC.